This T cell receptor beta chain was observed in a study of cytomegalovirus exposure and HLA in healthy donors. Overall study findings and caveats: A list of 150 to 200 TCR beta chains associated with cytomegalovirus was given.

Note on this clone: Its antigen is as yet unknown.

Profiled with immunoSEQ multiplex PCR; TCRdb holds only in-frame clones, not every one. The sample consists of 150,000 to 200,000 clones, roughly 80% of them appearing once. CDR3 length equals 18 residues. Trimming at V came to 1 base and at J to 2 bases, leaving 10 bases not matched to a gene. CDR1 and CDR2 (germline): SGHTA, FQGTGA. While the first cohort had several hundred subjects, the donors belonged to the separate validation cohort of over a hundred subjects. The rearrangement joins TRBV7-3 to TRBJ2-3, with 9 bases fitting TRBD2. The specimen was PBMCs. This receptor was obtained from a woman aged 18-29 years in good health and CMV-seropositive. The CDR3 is CASSLNALAGLPTDTQYF. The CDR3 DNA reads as TGTGCCAGCAGCTTAAATGCCCTAGCGGGGCTACCCACAGATACGCAGTATTTT.